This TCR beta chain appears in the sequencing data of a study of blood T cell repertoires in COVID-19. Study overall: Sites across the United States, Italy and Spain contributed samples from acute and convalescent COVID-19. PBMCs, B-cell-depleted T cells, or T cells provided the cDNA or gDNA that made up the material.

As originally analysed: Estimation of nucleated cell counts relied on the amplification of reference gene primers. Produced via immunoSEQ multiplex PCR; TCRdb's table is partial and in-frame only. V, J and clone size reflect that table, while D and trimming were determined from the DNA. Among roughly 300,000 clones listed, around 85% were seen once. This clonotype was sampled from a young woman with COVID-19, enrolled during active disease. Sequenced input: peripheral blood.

In nucleotides, the CDR3 is TGTGCCAGCAGTGAAAATCCAGCAGGGGTAAATTCACCCCTCCACTTT. Its translation: CASSENPAGVNSPLHF. This chain connects TRBV2 to TRBJ1-6; D perhaps matches TRBD1 (6 bases). Germline lookup yields CDR1 SNHLY and CDR2 FYNNEI. Trimming shortened V by 2 bases and J by 7 bases, and 15 bases separated the two germline ends. The CDR3 covers 16 residues.